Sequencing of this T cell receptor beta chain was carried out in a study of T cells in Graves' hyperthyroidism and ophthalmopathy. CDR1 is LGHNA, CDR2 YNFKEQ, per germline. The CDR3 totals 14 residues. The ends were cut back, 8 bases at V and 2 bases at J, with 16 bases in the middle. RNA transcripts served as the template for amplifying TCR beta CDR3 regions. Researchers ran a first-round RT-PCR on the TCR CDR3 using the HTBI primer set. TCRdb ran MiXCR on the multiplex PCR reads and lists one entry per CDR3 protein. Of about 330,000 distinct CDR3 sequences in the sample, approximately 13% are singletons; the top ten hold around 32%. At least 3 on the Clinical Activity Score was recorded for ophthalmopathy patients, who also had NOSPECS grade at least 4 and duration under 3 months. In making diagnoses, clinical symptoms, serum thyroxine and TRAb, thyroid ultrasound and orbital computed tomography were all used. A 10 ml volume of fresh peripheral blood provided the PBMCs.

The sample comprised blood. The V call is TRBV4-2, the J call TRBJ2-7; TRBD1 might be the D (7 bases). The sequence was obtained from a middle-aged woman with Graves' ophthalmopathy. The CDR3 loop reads CASGEETGTYEQYF. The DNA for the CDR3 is TGTGCCAGCGGGGAGGAGACAGGGACCTACGAGCAGTACTTC.